This TCR beta chain appears in the sequencing data of a study of cytomegalovirus exposure and HLA in healthy donors. PCR primers comprised 60 Vbeta and 13 Jbeta primers. Sequencing used immunoSEQ multiplex PCR; TCRdb keeps in-frame clones, though not all of them. The listing records 100,000 or so clones. Note on this clone: What it recognizes is unknown.

General study results and limits: Association of some 18,000 TCR beta sequences with HLA alleles was found at 0.05 false discovery rate in a later analysis. An analysis was carried out later, and it reportedly showed fewer N-insertions in an Asian-associated ancestry cluster than the approximately 700-donor mean. With further analysis later on, most CMV-associated TCR beta chains appeared HLA-restricted.

Trimming cost V 2 bases and J 3 bases, with 11 bases left between them. This CDR3 comprises 15 residues. Germline loops: CDR1 SGHTA, CDR2 FQGTGA. This receptor was obtained from a man aged 45-60 years in good health and CMV-seronegative. The rearrangement links TRBV7-3 to TRBJ2-1; D might be TRBD2 (5 bases). Sequenced: PBMCs. CDR3 in amino acids: CASSLHDYDYNEQFF. The CDR3 DNA reads as TGTGCCAGCAGCTTACATGACTATGACTACAATGAGCAGTTCTTC.